This is a list of T cell receptor beta chains from one sample in a study of breast tumors, draining lymph nodes, adjacent tissues. TCRdb itself ran the multiplex PCR reads through MiXCR, one entry per CDR3 protein. Of some 150,000 distinct CDR3 sequences in the sample, about 20% were seen once. Sequences were obtained from axillary lymph node tissue. Receptors were obtained from a female donor with breast cancer. Some clones in this sample may be carry-over from other donors' samples. Each CDR3 is given with its conserved first and last residue. A D gene is named only where the DNA matches it firmly. Clone size, where shown, is once, few, many, or a class for clones that have expanded.

TRBD2 | TRBJ2-1 | TRBV10-1 | few | 16 | CASSSGGRILLDEQFF | TGCGCCAGCTCAAGTGGCGGGAGGATCCTTTTGGATGAGCAGTTCTTC
- | TRBJ2-7 | TRBV1 | few | 14 | CIGASRDRAYEQYF | TGCATCGGGGCTAGCCGGGACAGGGCCTACGAGCAGTACTTC
- | TRBJ2-3 | TRBV28 | many | 15 | CASSRTVLFTDTQYF | TGTGCCAGCAGCCGGACAGTGCTGTTCACAGATACGCAGTATTTT
- | TRBJ2-7 | TRBV4-2 | - | 13 | CASSQDDGYEQYF | TGTGCCAGCAGCCAAGACGACGGCTACGAGCAGTACTTC
- | TRBJ2-3 | TRBV30 | many | 14 | CAWSVQTLTDTQYF | TGTGCCTGGAGTGTACAGACCCTCACAGATACGCAGTATTTT
- | TRBJ2-2 | TRBV5-8 | few | 15 | CASRKGLGGHGELFF | TGTGCCTCCCGGAAGGGGCTAGGGGGACACGGGGAGCTGTTTTTT
TRBD2 | TRBJ2-7 | TRBV27 | few | 14 | CASSSVAGPYEQYF | TGTGCCAGCAGTTCGGTAGCGGGACCCTACGAGCAGTACTTC
TRBD2 | TRBJ2-1 | TRBV25-1 | many | 15 | CASSVSGRARNEQFF | TGTGCCAGCAGTGTATCCGGGAGGGCCAGGAATGAGCAGTTCTTC
TRBD1 | TRBJ2-1 | TRBV20-1 | many | 16 | CSARDGWGTGGGEQFF | TGCAGTGCTAGAGATGGGTGGGGGACAGGGGGCGGTGAGCAGTTCTTC
- | TRBJ1-5 | TRBV24-1 | many | 13 | CATSTGLYQPQHF | TGTGCCACCTCAACAGGACTCTATCAGCCCCAGCATTTT
TRBD2 | TRBJ2-3 | TRBV5-5 | many | 16 | CASSLVGTSSTDTQYF | TGTGCCAGCAGCTTGGTAGGGACTAGCAGCACAGATACGCAGTATTTT
TRBD2 | TRBJ2-7 | TRBV7-2 | many | 15 | CASSLVRGGSYEQYF | TGTGCCAGCAGCTTAGTGCGGGGGGGTTCCTACGAGCAGTACTTC
- | TRBJ2-7 | TRBV2 | many | 12 | CASRKGVYEQYF | TGTGCCAGCAGGAAGGGGGTCTACGAGCAGTACTTC
- | TRBJ1-5 | TRBV5-6 | few | 15 | CASSFGWDGNQPQHF | TGTGCCAGCAGCTTTGGGTGGGACGGCAATCAGCCCCAGCATTTT
- | TRBJ2-3 | TRBV5-1 | many | 15 | CASSSEGHTTDTQYF | TGCGCCAGCAGCTCGGAGGGCCATACCACAGATACGCAGTATTTT
TRBD1 | TRBJ2-7 | TRBV6-2/TRBV6-3 | many | 16 | CASSYSRDRGSYEQYF | TGTGCCAGCAGTTACTCACGGGACAGGGGGTCCTACGAGCAGTACTTC
- | TRBJ2-2 | TRBV2 | many | 15 | CASSDQGSDTGELFF | TGTGCCAGCAGTGACCAGGGTAGTGACACCGGGGAGCTGTTTTTT
TRBD2 | TRBJ2-1 | TRBV6-1 | - | 15 | CASGPRLAAYNEQFF | TGTGCCAGCGGGCCCAGACTAGCGGCCTACAATGAGCAGTTCTTC
- | TRBJ2-5 | TRBV20-1 | many | 14 | CSARERSYHGTQYF | TGCAGTGCTAGAGAACGGAGTTACCATGGGACCCAGTACTTC
TRBD2 | TRBJ2-4 | TRBV4-2 | - | 18 | CASSQDKGSGSFKNIQYF | TGTGCCAGCAGCCAAGATAAGGGAAGCGGGAGTTTCAAAAACATTCAGTACTTC
TRBD2 | TRBJ2-7 | TRBV29-1 | many | 14 | CSVGTSGSLYEQYF | TGCAGCGTTGGGACTAGCGGGAGTCTCTACGAGCAGTACTTC
- | TRBJ1-4 | TRBV6-5 | many | 15 | CASSYSGKRGEKLFF | TGTGCCAGCAGTTACTCGGGCAAAAGAGGGGAAAAACTGTTTTTT
TRBD2 | TRBJ2-7 | TRBV7-2 | many | 15 | CASSPGLARSYEQYF | TGTGCCAGCAGCCCGGGACTAGCGAGATCCTACGAGCAGTACTTC
- | TRBJ2-7 | TRBV19 | - | 15 | CASSIDRASRNEQYF | TGTGCCAGTAGTATAGATCGGGCTAGCAGGAACGAGCAGTACTTC
TRBD1 | TRBJ2-7 | TRBV6-1 | few | 14 | CASSETGGPYEQYF | TGTGCCAGCAGTGAGACAGGGGGTCCTTACGAGCAGTACTTC
TRBD2 | TRBJ2-1 | TRBV11-3 | - | 17 | CASSHPASGGFHNEQFF | TGTGCCAGCAGCCATCCGGCCTCGGGGGGATTTCACAATGAGCAGTTCTTC
TRBD1 | TRBJ2-7 | TRBV20-1 | many | 12 | CSAGETGGEQYF | TGCAGTGCTGGTGAGACAGGGGGCGAGCAGTACTTC
TRBD2 | TRBJ2-1 | TRBV5-1 | many | 18 | CASSLMGTSGLSYNEQFF | TGCGCCAGCAGCTTGATGGGGACTAGCGGTCTCTCCTACAATGAGCAGTTCTTC
TRBD1 | TRBJ1-5 | TRBV6-2/TRBV6-3 | many | 13 | CASRGQGNQPQHF | TGTGCCAGCAGGGGACAGGGCAATCAGCCCCAGCATTTT
- | TRBJ1-5 | TRBV2 | many | 12 | CASSEAGKAQHF | TGTGCCAGCAGTGAAGCAGGGAAGGCCCAGCATTTT
TRBD2 | TRBJ2-1 | TRBV6-1 | - | 16 | CASSDLTSGRWYERFF | TGTGCCAGCAGTGATCTGACTAGCGGGAGATGGTATGAGCGGTTCTTC
TRBD1 | TRBJ2-7 | TRBV11-2 | - | 13 | CASSKTGGYEQCF | TGTGCCAGCAGCAAGACAGGGGGGTACGAGCAGTGCTTC
- | TRBJ2-5 | TRBV12-3/TRBV12-4 | few | 15 | CASGPRGWEQETQYF | TGTGCCAGCGGCCCGAGGGGGTGGGAACAAGAGACCCAGTACTTC
TRBD1 | TRBJ1-1 | TRBV18 | - | 15 | CASSPDRVANTEAFF | TGTGCCAGCTCGCCGGACAGGGTGGCGAACACTGAAGCTTTCTTT
- | TRBJ1-1 | TRBV19 | few | 14 | CASSIGTPYTEAFF | TGTGCCAGTAGTATAGGCACACCATACACTGAAGCTTTCTTT
TRBD2 | TRBJ2-3 | TRBV9 | - | 16 | CASKRTSGSSTDTQYF | TGTGCCAGCAAGAGGACTAGCGGCAGTAGCACAGATACGCAGTATTTT
- | TRBJ2-7 | TRBV11-3 | many | 14 | CASSLVPAVGEQYF | TGTGCCAGCAGCTTAGTTCCCGCGGTCGGCGAGCAGTACTTC
- | TRBJ2-2 | TRBV7-2 | many | 15 | CASSSVPGGTGELFF | TGTGCCAGCAGCTCGGTACCAGGGGGGACCGGGGAGCTGTTTTTT
- | TRBJ1-6 | TRBV20-1 | many | 13 | CSASAGTNSPLHF | TGCAGTGCTAGCGCGGGAACTAATTCACCCCTCCACTTT
TRBD1 | TRBJ2-2 | TRBV7-9 | many | 16 | CASSPQGARNTGELFF | TGTGCCAGCAGCCCCCAGGGGGCCCGAAACACCGGGGAGCTGTTTTTT
TRBD1 | TRBJ1-5 | TRBV5-5 | - | 14 | CASSSGTGVETQHF | TGTGCCAGCAGCTCCGGGACAGGGGTAGAGACCCAGCATTTT